Listed here are 19 T cell receptor beta chains from one sample, sequenced in a study of blood T cell repertoires in COVID-19. The assay was immunoSEQ multiplex PCR, and TCRdb's table has in-frame clones only and misses some. The top ten hold roughly 3.3% of the sample, which has approximately 300,000 clones, just under 90% seen once. Sequenced input: peripheral blood. These receptors all stem from a woman aged 40 to 55 with acute or convalescent COVID-19.

The chain is built from TRBV15 and TRBJ2-7; the match to TRBD1 covers 9 bases. CDR1 is LNHNV and CDR2 is YYDKDF in the germline V gene (reference sequence). The CDR3 is made up of 17 amino acids. The trim removed 2 bases at V and 1 base at J, leaving 9 bases unmatched. The CDR3 reads CATSRRTGTGNSYEQYV. CDR3 DNA sequence: TGTGCCACCAGCAGAAGAACCGGGACAGGGAATTCCTACGAGCAGTACGTC.

The V and J genes are TRBV27 and TRBJ1-1; possible D gene TRBD1, 5 bases. CDR1 and CDR2 (germline): MNHEY, SMNVEV (reference sequence). The length of the CDR3 is 14 residues. Trimming took 5 bases from V and 7 from J, leaving 17 bases between them. In DNA form, the CDR3 reads TGTGCCAGCAGTCGAGCTGCGGGGGACTTTGAAGCTTTCTTT. This translates into CASSRAAGDFEAFF.

The chain couples TRBV19 to TRBJ1-3; D is perhaps TRBD1 (5 bases). Germline V gene lookup returns CDR1 LNHDA and CDR2 SQIVND (reference sequence). The CDR3 runs to 15 residues. V gave up 4 bases and J gave up 3 bases, with 13 bases separating them. The CDR3 is CASSRRQPLGNTIYF. CDR3 in DNA: TGTGCCAGTAGTAGGCGACAGCCTCTTGGAAACACCATATATTTT.

The gene calls are TRBV20-1 and TRBJ2-5, with 8 bases aligning to TRBD2. The CDR3 totals 20 residues. CDR1 is DFQATT and CDR2 is SNEGSKA in the germline V gene (reference sequence). With 3 bases clipped from V and 2 bases from J, the junction kept 23 bases outside the gene matches. This CDR3 is CSASNGGAGVGRWKQETQYF. DNA for the CDR3: TGCAGTGCTAGTAACGGGGGGGCCGGTGTGGGGCGCTGGAAACAAGAGACCCAGTACTTC.

This sequence joins TRBV29-1 and TRBJ1-2; possible D gene TRBD1, 5 bases. Germline CDR1 SQVTM, CDR2 ANQGSEA. V was trimmed by 6 bases and J by 2 bases, leaving 7 bases between them. The CDR3 runs 11 residues. The CDR3 nucleotides are TGCAGCGTCAGACAGAACTATGGCTACACCTTC. It is translated as CSVRQNYGYTF. Variable domain in full (rest from reference TRBV29-1 and TRBJ1-2): SAVISQKPSRDICQRGTSLTIQCQVDSQVTMMFWYRQQPGQSLTLIATANQGSEATYESGFVIDKFPISRPNLTFSTLTVSNMSPEDSSIYLCSVRQNYGYTFGSGTRLTVV.

The V gene is TRBV10-3, the J gene TRBJ1-2, with 8 bases fitting TRBD1. Germline loops: CDR1 ENHRY, CDR2 SYGVKD. The CDR3 has 16 residues. Trimming at V came to 4 bases and at J to 8 bases, leaving 15 bases not matched to a gene. CDR3 protein: CAISAGSGGSREGYTF. The CDR3 coding sequence is TGTGCCATCAGTGCGGGGTCAGGGGGCTCCAGAGAAGGCTACACCTTC.

A single count supports this clone. The V call is TRBV5-1, the J call TRBJ2-5, with no clear D. The CDR3 totals 14 residues. The germline V gene has CDR1 SGHRS and CDR2 YFSETQ. V lost 2 bases to trimming and J lost 1 base, with 9 bases between them. CDR3 nucleotides: TGCGCCAGCAGCTTTACAAGTGCCCAAGAGACCCAGTACTTC. Amino acid sequence: CASSFTSAQETQYF.

The rearrangement joins TRBV6-4 to TRBJ2-7, with D possibly matching TRBD1 (7 bases). The ends were cut back, 3 bases at V and 7 bases at J, with 10 bases in the middle. This CDR3 has 12 residues. Looked up from germline, CDR1 is MRHNA and CDR2 is SNTAGT. The CDR3 is CASSETGREQYV. As DNA, the CDR3 is TGTGCCAGCAGTGAGACAGGGAGGGAGCAGTACGTC.

The CDR3 loop is CASSYSRGNGYTF. CDR3 DNA: TGTGCCAGCAGTTACTCGAGGGGGAATGGCTACACCTTC. V and J are TRBV6-5 and TRBJ1-2, with D perhaps matching TRBD1 (6 bases). V lost 0 bases, J lost 6 bases, and 8 bases lay in between. Germline V lookup: CDR1 MNHEY, CDR2 SVGAGI. This CDR3 is 13 amino acids long.

This chain joins TRBV7-2 and TRBJ2-1, with D possibly TRBD2 on 7 matching bases. Between the trimmed V and J ends, which lost 1 base and 14 bases, there was a span of 15 bases. This CDR3 is built from 13 residues. Germline V gene lookup returns CDR1 SGHTA and CDR2 FQGNSA. CDR3 residues: CASSLDPGGGEFF. The CDR3 nucleotides read TGTGCCAGCAGCTTAGATCCGGGGGGCGGAGAGTTCTTC.

This rearrangement joins TRBV4-2 to TRBJ1-6, with 10 nucleotides matching TRBD1. With 8 bases clipped from V and 8 bases from J, the junction kept 3 bases outside the gene matches. The CDR3 loop spans 13 amino acids. Germline-derived CDR1 and CDR2 are LGHNA and YNFKEQ. CDR3 DNA: TGTGCCAGCCGGGGACAGGGGTATTCACCCCTCCACTTT. Protein: CASRGQGYSPLHF.

V and J are TRBV19 and TRBJ1-5, with D uncertain. Germline V gene data show CDR1 as LNHDA and CDR2 as SQIVND (reference sequence). The CDR3 has 14 residues. V dropped 5 bases and J dropped 0 bases, with 8 bases sitting between them. CDR3 coding DNA: TGTGCCAGTAGTGTTACACCTAGCAATCAGCCCCAGCATTTT. Translating it yields CASSVTPSNQPQHF.

The chain employs TRBV2 and TRBJ1-1; 8 bases line up with TRBD1. The CDR3 runs 14 residues. V lost 6 bases to trimming and J lost 5 bases; unmatched junction nucleotides: 8. The germline CDR1 and CDR2 sequences are SNHLY and FYNNEI. The CDR3 spells CASRGQGVGTEAFF. DNA for the CDR3: TGTGCCAGCAGAGGACAGGGAGTTGGGACTGAAGCTTTCTTT.

V is TRBV30 and J is TRBJ1-6; the match to TRBD1 covers 7 bases. Germline V lookup: CDR1 GTSNPN, CDR2 SVGIG (reference sequence). V was pared by 0 bases and J by 9 bases, with 5 bases of the junction left unmatched. The CDR3 is 14 amino acids. The CDR3, as DNA: TGTGCCTGGAGTGTACAGGGGAGTGGTTCACCCCTCCACTTT. Its translation is CAWSVQGSGSPLHF.

CDR3 protein: CVCYRGGNTEAFF. DNA for the CDR3: TGTGTCTGCTACCGGGGGGGGAACACTGAAGCTTTCTTT. V is TRBV2 and J is TRBJ1-1; D possibly corresponds to TRBD1 (5 bases). CDR3 size: 13 residues. The germline V gene encodes CDR1 SNHLY and CDR2 FYNNEI.

Remarks on this clone: Other DNA sequences in this sample translate to the same CDR3. The CDR3 coding sequence is TGTGCCAGCAGCTTAGGCGGGGGGTTCTCCTACGAGCAGTACGTC. Protein product: CASSLGGGFSYEQYV. This rearrangement joins TRBV5-6 to TRBJ2-7; TRBD2 aligns across 8 bases. This CDR3 region has 15 residues. The V segment lost 2 bases and the J segment 0 bases; nucleotides outside the gene matches: 4. CDR1 and CDR2 (germline): SGHDT, YYEEEE.

In this sample, this clone turned up once. This chain connects TRBV23-1 to TRBJ2-7, with TRBD1 matching 7 bases. TRBV23-1 is noted as an ORF with a role that remains uncertain. CDR3 size: 15 residues. Trimming cost V 6 bases and J 1 base; bases outside gene matches: 9. CDR3 nucleotide sequence: TGCGCCAGCAGCTCCGGGACAGAGAAGTCCTACGAGCAGTACGTC. Translating it yields CASSSGTEKSYEQYV.

For the CDR3, the DNA is TGTGCCACCAGCAGAGGGGGACAGGGGTCCTACGAGCAGTACGTC. This encodes CATSRGGQGSYEQYV. The chain links TRBV15 to TRBJ2-7; 10 bases are a match to TRBD1. The CDR3 contains 15 residues. The trim removed 1 base at V and 1 base at J, leaving 1 base unmatched. CDR1 is LNHNV, CDR2 YYDKDF, per germline (reference sequence).

The V and J genes are TRBV12-5 and TRBJ2-7; D may be TRBD2 (6 bases). This CDR3 contains 16 residues. V was clipped by 1 base and J by 1 base, with 14 bases between them. Germline V CDR1 and CDR2: LGHNT, FRNRAP. The CDR3: CASGLGRGTSSYEQYV. The CDR3 nucleotides read TGTGCTAGTGGTTTGGGCCGGGGGACTTCGTCCTACGAGCAGTACGTC.